These 30 T cell receptor beta chains share one sample of origin, sequenced in a study of CXCR3-negative and CXCR3-positive naive CD8 T cells. 5' RACE that incorporated UMI labels was used to prepare the TRB cDNA libraries. One entry per CDR3 protein, without DNA, is what TCRdb gives after re-calling the 5' RACE reads. In total, the table holds 55,000 to 75,000 distinct CDR3 sequences. The antigens these receptors bind are not known. General observations from the study: When CXCR3-positive naive cells were set against CXCR3-negative naive cells, the former had more hydrophobic TRB CDR3s.

The sequencing input was naive CXCR3+ CD8+ T cells from blood. This sample's subset: CD45RO-CCR7+CD27+CD95- naive CD8+ T cells expressing CXCR3 (TNR3+). The receptor source for this set is a human donor in good health. Some clones in this sample may be carry-over from other donors' samples.

The chain is built from TRBV14 and TRBJ2-1; TCRdb names TRBD1, which stays unverified in the absence of DNA. Germline CDR1 reads SGHDN; CDR2 reads FVKESK. CDR3 length: 18 amino acids. This chain's CDR3 is CASSQFFQERPNYNEQFF.

The V gene is TRBV5-6, the J gene TRBJ1-1; TCRdb's assignment of TRBD1 cannot be checked, as there is no DNA. In germline, CDR1 is SGHDT, CDR2 YYEEEE. This CDR3 region has 12 residues. CDR3 sequence: CASSLTGGIAFF.

The V and J genes are TRBV29-1 and TRBJ2-4; TCRdb returns TRBD2, unconfirmable since there is no DNA. The CDR3 has 14 amino acids. CDR1 is SQVTM and CDR2 is ANQGSEA in the germline V gene. The CDR3 here is CSVAGTLAKNIQYF. The whole variable domain, remainder taken from reference TRBV29-1 and TRBJ2-4, is SAVISQKPSRDICQRGTSLTIQCQVDSQVTMMFWYRQQPGQSLTLIATANQGSEATYESGFVIDKFPISRPNLTFSTLTVSNMSPEDSSIYLCSVAGTLAKNIQYFGAGTRLSVL.

The gene calls are TRBV6-5 and TRBJ2-1; TCRdb proposes TRBD1, but this gene call is untestable without DNA. The CDR3 consists of 18 residues. Germline V gene data show CDR1 as MNHEY and CDR2 as SVGAGI. CDR3: CASSSNPPDRVGHNEQFF.

The rearrangement uses TRBV27 and TRBJ1-1; with no DNA, the TCRdb D assignment of TRBD1 cannot be verified. This CDR3 has 14 amino acids. CDR1 and CDR2 from the germline V gene are MNHEY and SMNVEV (reference sequence). The CDR3 here is CASSLREGGTEAFF.

V and J are TRBV29-1 and TRBJ2-1; without DNA, the TCRdb call of TRBD2 cannot be checked. The V gene's germline CDR1 is SQVTM and CDR2 ANQGSEA. This CDR3 has 16 residues. The CDR3 reads CSVESGTSGVYNEQFF.

This chain uses TRBV19 with TRBJ2-1. This CDR3 comprises 17 residues. Germline V gene sequence: CDR1 LNHDA, CDR2 SQIVND (reference sequence). The CDR3 sequence is CASSMISGSSSYNEQFF.

The chain is built from TRBV7-9 and TRBJ1-1; as DNA is missing, the TRBD1 call by TCRdb cannot be tested. Germline V CDR1 and CDR2: SEHNR, FQNEAQ (reference sequence). The CDR3 covers 14 residues. The CDR3 loop reads CASSYLDSNTEAFF.

J is TRBJ2-4 and V is TRBV27. The CDR3 is made up of 13 amino acids. The germline V gene encodes CDR1 MNHEY and CDR2 SMNVEV (reference sequence). CDR3 sequence reads: CASSSSGMNIQYF.

The chain is built from TRBV9 and TRBJ2-1. From germline, CDR1 is SGDLS and CDR2 YYNGEE. This CDR3 has 12 residues. The CDR3 reads CASSDLYNEQFF.

The V and J genes are TRBV7-3 and TRBJ2-7; TCRdb lists TRBD1, though no DNA is available to test this call. CDR3 length: 14 residues. Germline CDR1 reads SGHTA; CDR2 reads FQGTGA. The CDR3 sequence: CASSFDRGNYEQYF.

This sequence joins TRBV15 and TRBJ1-2; TCRdb returns TRBD1, unconfirmable since there is no DNA. The CDR3 is 15 amino acids. Germline V gives CDR1 LNHNV, CDR2 YYDKDF (reference sequence). CDR3: CATSRDRQSGYGYTF.

The J gene is TRBJ2-7, the V gene TRBV7-9; without DNA, the TCRdb call of TRBD2 cannot be checked. The CDR3 runs to 16 residues. CDR1 SEHNR and CDR2 FQNEAQ come from the germline V gene (reference sequence). The CDR3 sequence: CASSPPPGLYSYEQYF.

The J gene is TRBJ2-3, the V gene TRBV28; TCRdb's D call, TRBD2, is unchecked because there is no DNA. The V gene's germline CDR1 is MDHEN and CDR2 SYDVKM. The CDR3 has 15 residues. CDR3 residues: CATINSGGGTDTQYF.

The chain couples TRBV27 to TRBJ2-1. The CDR3 extends over 16 amino acids. Germline V lookup: CDR1 MNHEY, CDR2 SMNVEV (reference sequence). The CDR3 loop reads CASSITSSGPYNEQFF.

The V gene is TRBV15, the J gene TRBJ2-5. Germline V CDR1 and CDR2: LNHNV, YYDKDF (reference sequence). The CDR3 has 13 residues. CDR3 loop: CATSRDLAETQYF.

The chain carries TRBV28 and TRBJ2-3; TCRdb picks TRBD2, but there is no DNA to check that call. Germline CDR1 MDHEN, CDR2 SYDVKM. This CDR3 region has 17 residues. The chain's CDR3 is CASSSRWTFMSTDTQYF. Full variable domain (outside the CDR3, taken from reference TRBV28 and TRBJ2-3): DVKVTQSSRYLVKRTGEKVFLECVQDMDHENMFWYRQDPGLGLRLIYFSYDVKMKEKGDIPEGYSVSREKKERFSLILESASTNQTSMYLCASSSRWTFMSTDTQYFGPGTRLTVL.

The chain recombines TRBV28 with TRBJ2-5; with no DNA, the TCRdb D assignment of TRBD1 cannot be verified. Germline V gene data show CDR1 as MDHEN and CDR2 as SYDVKM. This CDR3 has 13 residues. This chain's CDR3 is CASSSDRQETQYF.

The rearrangement joins TRBV7-3 to TRBJ2-1. CDR1 and CDR2 from the germline V gene are SGHTA and FQGTGA. The CDR3 has 16 amino acids. This chain's CDR3 is CASSPQALGLYNEQFF.

The chain recombines TRBV13 with TRBJ2-1; TCRdb outputs TRBD2, but without DNA this stays unchecked. Per germline, CDR1 PRHDT and CDR2 FYEKMQ (reference sequence). The CDR3 spans 14 residues. CDR3 amino acids: CASSLGVGENEQFF. Using reference TRBV13 and TRBJ2-1 for the parts outside the CDR3, the full variable domain is AAGVIQSPRHLIKEKRETATLKCYPIPRHDTVYWYQQGPGQDPQFLISFYEKMQSDKGSIPDRFSAQQFSDYHSELNMSSLELGDSALYFCASSLGVGENEQFFGPGTRLTVL.

The chain couples TRBV7-6 to TRBJ2-7. The CDR3 totals 14 residues. Germline CDR1 SGHVS, CDR2 FNYEAQ. CDR3 region: CASSPVRGSYEQYF.

The rearrangement links TRBV5-5 to TRBJ2-7. The CDR3 is made up of 15 amino acids. Germline V CDR1 and CDR2: SGHKS, YYEKEE (reference sequence). The CDR3 is CASSLVAGSSYEQYF.

This chain uses TRBV6-5 with TRBJ1-5; the TRBD1 assignment by TCRdb is unverifiable without DNA. The CDR3 runs to 14 residues. Per the germline V gene, CDR1 is MNHEY and CDR2 is SVGAGI. CDR3 residues: CASSDDRSNQPQHF.

V usage is TRBV12-3 or TRBV12-4 and J usage is TRBJ1-5; with no DNA, the TCRdb D assignment of TRBD1 cannot be verified. This CDR3 comprises 16 residues. CDR3 sequence reads: CASTLRDRGFVQPQHF.

V and J are TRBV3-1 and TRBJ2-7. The CDR3 contains 13 residues. Germline CDR1 is LGHDT and CDR2 is YNNKEL (reference sequence). The chain's CDR3 is CASTLGSNHEQYF.

The chain couples TRBV6-5 to TRBJ2-3; the D call of TRBD2 rests on TCRdb alone, since no DNA is present to check it. Germline-derived CDR1 and CDR2 are MNHEY and SVGAGI. There are 17 residues in the CDR3. The CDR3 is CASSPGRSGGPRDTQYF.

The chain combines TRBV7-8 with TRBJ2-1. The germline CDR1 and CDR2 sequences are SGHVS and FQNEAQ. The CDR3 loop spans 14 amino acids. Here the CDR3 reads CASSVSGLINEQFF.

This rearrangement joins TRBV6-4 to TRBJ1-5; TCRdb calls TRBD1, which cannot be checked without DNA. The CDR3 totals 14 residues. Germline-derived CDR1 and CDR2 are MRHNA and SNTAGT. The CDR3 sequence is CASSTTGKNQPQHF.

The chain recombines TRBV3-1 with TRBJ2-7; as DNA is missing, the TRBD1 call by TCRdb cannot be tested. The CDR3 contains 21 residues. The germline V gene encodes CDR1 LGHDT and CDR2 YNNKEL (reference sequence). The CDR3 spells CASSQEVYEGQGARSSYEQYF.

This chain links TRBV6-6 with TRBJ2-7; TCRdb outputs TRBD2, but without DNA this stays unchecked. The V gene's germline CDR1 is MNHNY and CDR2 SVGAGI (reference sequence). This CDR3 contains 13 residues. The CDR3 reads CASSPRESNEQYF.